These 5 T cell receptor beta chains originate from one sample sequenced in a study of T cells in Graves' hyperthyroidism and ophthalmopathy. Researchers amplified the TCR beta CDR3 regions from RNA transcripts. TCR CDR3 regions were first amplified by RT-PCR with HTBI primers. TCRdb independently ran MiXCR on the multiplex PCR reads; one entry per CDR3 protein. The repertoire holds about 410,000 distinct CDR3 sequences, with under 15% as singletons. Sequenced: blood. Receptors were obtained from a man between 18 and 29 years old with Graves' ophthalmopathy.

The table lists this clonotype with many counts. The chain has TRBV5-1 and TRBJ1-5, with TRBD1 as a possible D gene (6 bases). The CDR3 is 15 residues long. In germline, CDR1 is SGHRS, CDR2 YFSETQ. Trimming cost V 1 base and J 3 bases, with 11 bases left between them. The CDR3 DNA follows: TGCGCCAGCAGCTTGTTTGCAGGGGCCAATCAGCCCCAGCATTTT. Its translation: CASSLFAGANQPQHF. The complete variable domain, with remaining parts taken from reference TRBV5-1 and TRBJ1-5, reads KAGVTQTPRYLIKTRGQQVTLSCSPISGHRSVSWYQQTPGQGLQFLFEYFSETQRNKGNFPGRFSGRQFSNSRSEMNVSTLELGDSALYLCASSLFAGANQPQHFGDGTRLSIL.

This clonotype was observed at least ten times. CDR3 bases: TGTGCCAGCAGGACCACCGGGACAGCGGGCACAGATACGCAGTATTTT. This codes for CASRTTGTAGTDTQYF. The rearrangement uses TRBV27 and TRBJ2-3; 7 bases align to TRBD1. Germline CDR1 reads MNHEY; CDR2 reads SMNVEV (reference sequence). After removal of 6 bases from V and 1 base from J, the junction contained 10 bases not matched to a gene. CDR3 length equals 16 residues.

The rearrangement joins TRBV6-1 to TRBJ2-1, with 9 bases matching TRBD2. The trim removed 5 bases at V and 5 bases at J, leaving 7 bases unmatched. The germline V gene has CDR1 MNHNS and CDR2 SASEGT. The CDR3 extends over 15 amino acids. As DNA, the CDR3 is TGTGCCAGCAGTTCCCGTAGCGGGGGTCACAATGAGCAGTTCTTC. Protein sequence: CASSSRSGGHNEQFF.

This clonotype showed up many times. V gene TRBV2 combines with J gene TRBJ1-5; D call uncertain. Germline values: CDR1 SNHLY, CDR2 FYNNEI. Trimming pared 7 bases from V and 0 bases from J, leaving 7 bases between. The CDR3 runs 13 residues. CDR3 sequence reads: CASTYHSNQPQHF. The CDR3 bases are TGTGCCAGCACTTATCATAGCAATCAGCCCCAGCATTTT.

This clonotype was observed many times. The V and J genes are TRBV6-1 and TRBJ2-3; maybe TRBD1 (6 bases). Trimming removed 3 bases at V and 2 bases at J, with 12 bases between. Germline-derived CDR1 and CDR2 are MNHNS and SASEGT. The CDR3 length is 15 residues. Here the CDR3 DNA reads TGTGCCAGCAGTGAGATAAGACAGGTCACAGATACGCAGTATTTT. Its translation: CASSEIRQVTDTQYF.